The 28 T cell receptor beta chains below were found in one sample sequenced in a study of shared clonotypes between healthy human individuals. TCRdb keeps only in-frame clones here, not all; method: immunoSEQ multiplex PCR. The table records about 2,500,000 clones, around 94% of them present only once. The sample comprised naive CD4+ T cells sorted from blood. The subset is: CD45RA+ positively selected. These receptors were collected from a young man in good health.

The rearrangement joins TRBV18 to TRBJ2-7; D unresolved. The CDR3 loop spans 14 amino acids. V shed 3 bases and J shed 7 bases, with 16 bases lying between them. Germline CDR1 reads KGHSH; CDR2 reads LQKENI. The DNA for the CDR3 is TGTGCCAGCTCACCCCCGTCCAGCGTGTGGGAGCAGTACTTC. It specifies CASSPPSSVWEQYF.

This clone was observed a few times. V is TRBV27 and J is TRBJ2-1; 7 bases are a match to TRBD2. V trimming: 7 bases; J trimming: 9 bases; junction bases outside the gene matches: 18. The germline V gene encodes CDR1 MNHEY and CDR2 SMNVEV (reference sequence). The CDR3 contains 16 residues. Here the CDR3 reads CASTEGRDYRQSEQFF. CDR3 DNA sequence: TGTGCCAGCACCGAGGGTCGGGACTACCGTCAGAGTGAGCAGTTCTTC.

V usage is TRBV6-5 and J usage is TRBJ2-7; D possibly matches TRBD1 or TRBD2 (5 bases each). This CDR3 has 14 amino acids. Germline V lookup: CDR1 MNHEY, CDR2 SVGAGI. Trimming left V 7 bases short and J 4 bases short, with 17 bases between. The CDR3 reads CASTLNRGGYEQYF. CDR3 bases: TGTGCCAGCACTCTTAACCGGGGCGGGTACGAGCAGTACTTC.

The chain uses TRBV7-2 and TRBJ1-2, with TRBD1 matching 8 bases. This CDR3 region has 14 residues. CDR1 is SGHTA, CDR2 FQGNSA, per germline. V gave up 1 base and J gave up 7 bases; unmatched junction bases: 5. The CDR3 bases are TGTGCCAGCAGCTTAGGGGGGGACAGGATTGGCTACACCTTC. This encodes CASSLGGDRIGYTF.

V gene TRBV4-1 combines with J gene TRBJ2-5; unclear D gene. Trimming removed 1 base from V and 4 bases from J, with 7 bases in between. The germline V gene has CDR1 MGHRA and CDR2 YSYEKL. The CDR3 extends over 13 amino acids. The CDR3 nucleotides read TGCGCCAGCAGCCAAGCTTGGCGAGAGACCCAGTACTTC. It specifies CASSQAWRETQYF.

The chain carries TRBV19 and TRBJ1-6; TRBD1 might be the D (5 bases). CDR1 is LNHDA, CDR2 SQIVND, per germline (reference sequence). The germline V and J ends were trimmed by 3 bases and 1 base, with 16 bases remaining between them. This CDR3 region has 18 residues. CDR3 in amino acids: CASSITGGTESYNSPLHF. CDR3 sequence (DNA): TGTGCCAGTAGTATCACCGGGGGAACAGAGTCCTATAATTCACCCCTCCACTTT. The entire variable domain, with the rest obtained from reference TRBV19 and TRBJ1-6, is as follows: DGGITQSPKYLFRKEGQNVTLSCEQNLNHDAMYWYRQDPGQGLRLIYYSQIVNDFQKGDIAEGYSVSREKKESFPLTVTSAQKNPTAFYLCASSITGGTESYNSPLHFGNGTRLTVT.

V and J are TRBV11-3 and TRBJ2-3; possible D gene TRBD2, 6 bases. The ends were cut back, 3 bases at V and 3 bases at J, with 10 bases in the middle. Looked up from germline, CDR1 is SGHNT and CDR2 is YENEEA. The CDR3 covers 14 residues. The CDR3 is CASSFGSGTDTQYF. In nucleotides, the CDR3 is TGTGCCAGCAGCTTCGGGAGCGGGACAGATACGCAGTATTTT.

The chain links TRBV2 to TRBJ1-5, with D hard to call. Germline-derived CDR1 and CDR2 are SNHLY and FYNNEI. The CDR3 consists of 15 residues. Trimming removed 4 bases from V and 4 bases from J, with 14 bases in between. The CDR3 region has the DNA TGTGCCAGCAGTGCGGTGGGGAGGTCAAATCAGCCCCAGCATTTT. Translation gives CASSAVGRSNQPQHF.

This clone was counted once. The chain carries TRBV19 and TRBJ1-2; D is undetermined. Germline V CDR1 and CDR2: LNHDA, SQIVND (reference sequence). The CDR3 is 12 residues long. With 5 bases removed from V and 6 bases from J, the gap between germline ends came to 10 bases. The CDR3 spells CASSQRPHGYTF. CDR3 nucleotide sequence: TGTGCCAGTAGTCAACGACCCCATGGCTACACCTTC.

The J gene is TRBJ2-1, the V gene TRBV2, with D possibly being TRBD2 (5 bases). Germline V gene sequence: CDR1 SNHLY, CDR2 FYNNEI. Trimming left V 6 bases short and J 5 bases short, with 11 bases between. CDR3 length: 13 amino acids. CDR3 in DNA: TGTGCCAGCAGCGTTAGCGAGAACAATGAGCAGTTCTTC. Translation: CASSVSENNEQFF.

V gene TRBV30 combines with J gene TRBJ1-2, with D tentatively TRBD1 (5 bases). The CDR3 runs to 14 residues. Trimming took off 2 bases at V and 1 base at J, with 11 bases between the two ends. Germline CDR1 and CDR2: GTSNPN and SVGIG (reference sequence). The CDR3 loop reads CAWSTGRINYGYTF. The CDR3 nucleotides read TGTGCCTGGAGTACAGGACGGATTAACTATGGCTACACCTTC.

In its sample, this clone was seen once. The chain employs TRBV6-5 and TRBJ2-1; D unclear. Trimming cost V 6 bases and J 10 bases, with 22 bases left between them. The germline CDR1 and CDR2 sequences are MNHEY and SVGAGI. The CDR3 loop spans 15 amino acids. The CDR3 coding sequence is TGTGCCAGCAGCAACCGAGTGGGAACGCCCTTAGAGCAGTTCTTC. The encoded protein is CASSNRVGTPLEQFF.

The gene calls are TRBV5-4 and TRBJ2-7, with D possibly being TRBD1 or TRBD2 (5 bases each). The CDR3 consists of 15 residues. Germline V gene data show CDR1 as SGHNT and CDR2 as YYREEE (reference sequence). V was pared by 0 bases and J by 0 bases, with 10 bases between. The CDR3 region has the DNA TGTGCCAGCAGCTTGGCCATGGGGACCTCCTACGAGCAGTACTTC. The encoded protein is CASSLAMGTSYEQYF.

V gene TRBV6-1 combines with J gene TRBJ2-1; TRBD2 matches 9 bases. CDR1 MNHNS and CDR2 SASEGT come from the germline V gene. V gave up 7 bases and J gave up 8 bases; unmatched junction bases: 3. This CDR3 is 12 amino acids long. The CDR3 loop reads CASKAGGHEQFF. The CDR3, as DNA: TGTGCCAGCAAGGCGGGGGGGCATGAGCAGTTCTTC.

The V call is TRBV11-2, the J call TRBJ2-7; D uncertain. The ends were cut back, 4 bases at V and 6 bases at J, with 10 bases in the middle. The CDR3 has 12 residues. Germline V gene data show CDR1 as SGHAT and CDR2 as FQNNGV. The CDR3 here is CASSSQSSEQYF. DNA of the CDR3: TGTGCCAGCAGCTCACAAAGTTCCGAGCAGTACTTC.

This clone was observed once. J is TRBJ1-1 and V is TRBV30, with D perhaps matching TRBD1 (6 bases). Trimming cost V 4 bases and J 0 bases, with 9 bases left between them. The CDR3 has 13 amino acids. Looked up from germline, CDR1 is GTSNPN and CDR2 is SVGIG (reference sequence). The DNA for the CDR3 is TGTGCCTGGAAAGGGGGGCTGAACACTGAAGCTTTCTTT. Encoded protein: CAWKGGLNTEAFF. Filled out from reference TRBV30 and TRBJ1-1, the complete variable domain reads SQTIHQWPATLVQPVGSPLSLECTVEGTSNPNLYWYRQAAGRGLQLLFYSVGIGQISSEVPQNLSASRPQDRQFILSSKKLLLSDSGFYLCAWKGGLNTEAFFGQGTRLTVV.

The V gene is TRBV5-4, the J gene TRBJ1-4, with 10 bases fitting TRBD1. Germline V gene data show CDR1 as SGHNT and CDR2 as YYREEE (reference sequence). CDR3 length: 15 residues. V gave up 4 bases and J gave up 7 bases; unmatched junction bases: 7. CDR3 sequence (DNA): TGTGCCAGCAGCCCCGACAGGGGGCGGGTTGAAAAACTGTTTTTT. Its translation: CASSPDRGRVEKLFF.

This clone is a singleton in its sample. The chain links TRBV4-1 to TRBJ2-5, with D tentatively TRBD2 (8 bases). This CDR3 has 16 amino acids. From germline, CDR1 is MGHRA and CDR2 YSYEKL. V lost 4 bases, J lost 2 bases, and 17 bases lay in between. The CDR3 region has the DNA TGCGCCAGCAGCCCCAGGGGGGAGCGGGGGCAAGAGACCCAGTACTTC. Protein product: CASSPRGERGQETQYF.

The chain carries TRBV18 and TRBJ2-3; D is perhaps TRBD2 (5 bases). With 3 bases removed from V and 4 bases from J, the gap between germline ends came to 14 bases. This CDR3 comprises 15 residues. Germline assignment: CDR1 KGHSH and CDR2 LQKENI. As DNA, the CDR3 is TGTGCCAGCTCACCCAACCTAGTCGGGGCAGATACGCAGTATTTT. Residues: CASSPNLVGADTQYF. The full variable domain, with the rest looked up from reference TRBV18 and TRBJ2-3, is NAGVMQNPRHLVRRRGQEARLRCSPMKGHSHVYWYRQLPEEGLKFMVYLQKENIIDESGMPKERFSAEFPKEGPSILRIQQVVRGDSAAYFCASSPNLVGADTQYFGPGTRLTVL.

The genes are TRBV30 and TRBJ2-1; 8 positions agree with TRBD2. V trimming: 2 bases; J trimming: 5 bases; junction bases outside the gene matches: 8. CDR3 length: 15 amino acids. The V gene's germline CDR1 is GTSNPN and CDR2 SVGIG (reference sequence). Here the CDR3 reads CAWSWAGGPNNEQFF. The CDR3 DNA reads as TGTGCCTGGAGTTGGGCGGGAGGCCCGAACAATGAGCAGTTCTTC.

The J gene is TRBJ1-4, the V gene TRBV6-6; D unclear. Germline CDR1 and CDR2: MNHNY and SVGAGI (reference sequence). This CDR3 contains 14 residues. V was trimmed by 5 bases and J by 0 bases, leaving 7 bases between them. The CDR3 here is CASSPGATNEKLFF. The CDR3 DNA reads TGTGCCAGCAGTCCGGGAGCAACTAATGAAAAACTGTTTTTT.

V is TRBV20-1 and J is TRBJ2-1; the D is unclear. Germline V gives CDR1 DFQATT, CDR2 SNEGSKA (reference sequence). The CDR3 spans 11 residues. V lost 5 bases and J 8 bases, leaving 10 bases between the germline ends. CDR3: CSALWVYEQFF. The CDR3 DNA sequence: TGCAGTGCTCTCTGGGTTTATGAGCAGTTCTTC.

The V gene is TRBV7-9, the J gene TRBJ2-2; the D gene is possibly TRBD2 (5 bases). This CDR3 has 15 residues. Germline V gene lookup returns CDR1 SEHNR and CDR2 FQNEAQ (reference sequence). Trimming took 0 bases from V and 5 from J, leaving 10 bases between them. The CDR3 DNA follows: TGTGCCAGCAGCTTAGCGCCTCAGCGGACCGGGGAGCTGTTTTTT. It is translated as CASSLAPQRTGELFF.

This clone was observed a handful of times. The chain combines TRBV18 with TRBJ1-1; D call uncertain. The V end was cut by 4 bases, the J end by 1 base, with 7 bases between. The CDR3 has 13 amino acids. The V gene's germline CDR1 is KGHSH and CDR2 LQKENI. CDR3 DNA sequence: TGTGCCAGCTCACTGCAGGCGAACACTGAAGCTTTCTTT. Amino acids: CASSLQANTEAFF.

The chain recombines TRBV27 with TRBJ2-1; no definite D call. Trimming removed 6 bases from V and 4 bases from J, with 10 bases in between. This CDR3 has 13 residues. From germline, CDR1 is MNHEY and CDR2 SMNVEV (reference sequence). The CDR3 loop is CASSTDLYNEQFF. CDR3 in DNA: TGTGCCAGCAGCACTGACCTATACAATGAGCAGTTCTTC.

V gene TRBV6-5 combines with J gene TRBJ1-1; D is unresolved. This CDR3 has 15 amino acids. V shed 0 bases and J shed 3 bases, with 11 bases lying between them. Germline CDR1 MNHEY, CDR2 SVGAGI. The CDR3 is CASSYSFNMYTEAFF. CDR3 DNA: TGTGCCAGCAGTTACTCCTTCAACATGTACACTGAAGCTTTCTTT.

The chain employs TRBV7-9 and TRBJ1-4; D gene uncertain. This CDR3 is built from 15 residues. Per the germline V gene, CDR1 is SEHNR and CDR2 is FQNEAQ (reference sequence). Trimming took 5 bases from V and 4 from J, leaving 14 bases between them. The chain's CDR3 is CASSRTAPNNEKLFF. CDR3 coding DNA: TGTGCCAGCAGCCGAACAGCGCCCAATAATGAAAAACTGTTTTTT. Combining the CDR3 with reference TRBV7-9 and TRBJ1-4 gives the whole variable domain DTGVSQNPRHKITKRGQNVTFRCDPISEHNRLYWYRQTLGQGPEFLTYFQNEAQLEKSRLLSDRFSAERPKGSFSTLEIQRTEQGDSAMYLCASSRTAPNNEKLFFGSGTQLSVL.

The chain links TRBV10-3 to TRBJ2-5, with D uncertain. Looked up from germline, CDR1 is ENHRY and CDR2 is SYGVKD. The CDR3 is 13 amino acids. V lost 1 base to trimming and J lost 3 bases, with 6 bases between them. The CDR3 loop reads CAISEWGKETQYF. In DNA, the CDR3 is TGTGCCATCAGTGAGTGGGGTAAAGAGACCCAGTACTTC.